This T cell receptor (beta chain) was identified in a study of blood T cell repertoires in COVID-19. Turning to the study itself: Both acute and convalescent COVID-19 samples were obtained from the United States, Italy and Spain.

Sequencing used immunoSEQ multiplex PCR; TCRdb keeps in-frame clones, though not all of them. Of about 290,000 clones in the sample, 85% were seen once. V shed 2 bases and J 6 bases; nucleotides not matched to a gene: 10. Per germline, CDR1 MNHGY and CDR2 SAAAGT. This CDR3 spans 18 amino acids. Sequences were obtained from peripheral blood. The rearrangement joins TRBV6-8 to TRBJ2-6, with 10 bases fitting TRBD1. This TCR derives from a woman aged 50 to 60 with active or convalescent COVID-19. CDR3 DNA: TGTGCCAGCAGTTACCAGACAGGGGGCGAGTTGAAGGCCAACGTCCTGACTTTC. This codes for CASSYQTGGELKANVLTF.